This TCR beta chain was retrieved from a study of post-analysis software for immune sequencing data. Looked up from germline, CDR1 is DFQATT and CDR2 is SNEGSKA (reference sequence). The CDR3 is made up of 11 amino acids. Trimming took off 6 bases at V and 9 bases at J, with 12 bases between the two ends. Study results and limitations: Normalized Chao1 diversity in multiple sclerosis patients fell significantly below that of controls. Five or six TRBV segments (TRBV5-6, TRBV5-1 and TRBV20-1 among them) occurred more frequently in patients than in controls.

cDNA libraries for TCR beta contained unique molecular identifiers. Each CDR3 protein is one row after TCRdb ran MiXCR on the PCR reads. This table has about 770,000 distinct CDR3 sequences, 40% to 55% appearing once. On this clonotype: Its matching antigen is unknown.

Sequences were obtained from blood. The genes are TRBV20-1 and TRBJ1-5, with D unresolved. The clonotype comes from a girl aged 10 to 17 with multiple sclerosis. The CDR3 sequence is CSALHSGPQHF. The CDR3 DNA follows: TGCAGTGCCCTTCACAGTGGGCCCCAGCATTTT.